This T cell receptor (beta chain) is from a study of identical twins listed by TCRdb under 2016. Describing the broader study: To test whether fetal clonotypes persist, the study used deep sequencing on TCR alpha and beta repertoires from monozygotic twins, unrelated adults of various ages, and cord blood. To rule out contamination, the twin experiments were replicated at different times with different library preparation protocols. Beyond this particular receptor, the publication reports: Out-of-frame TCR alpha sharing in monozygotic twins was systematically underestimated by recombination models, whereas sharing between unrelated individuals was in agreement with the recombination models. In beta out-of-frame sequences, excess twin sharing was weaker, because having fewer shared sequences lowered the signal-to-noise ratio. Invariant T cells such as MAIT and iNKT could partly confound zero-insertion analyses, although diverse VJ usage argued against such confounding for most clonotypes. Compared with coincidental sharing between unrelated individuals, out-of-frame TCR alpha sequences shared between twins had an excess of sequences with low generation probability. Fewer insertions were carried by abundant cord blood beta clonotypes; a weaker similar trend was observed in young adult naive repertoires, while no such trend was observed in memory repertoires. Because the same donors could not be followed over many years, the conclusions relied on cross-sectional statistical analysis.

Trimming at the junction amounts to 5 bases on V and 4 bases on J, and the germline ends lie 13 bases apart. The germline V gene (reference sequence) supplies CDR1 SEHNR and CDR2 FQNEAQ. The CDR3 goes from the cysteine to the phenylalanine over 14 residues. Just CDR3 DNA is preserved here, 42 bases in frame from base 1. Library prep was done by 5' RACE. TCRdb shows the sequencer as Illumina HiSeq 2000. A universal primer binding site was added through template switching, and the final cDNA carried a unique molecular identifier so that TCR cDNA molecules could be counted accurately. Specific primers in the conserved constant-segment region were used to synthesize first-strand cDNA for the TCR alpha and beta chains. To control for contamination, every cDNA library was double barcoded, receiving both a SMART-Mk sample barcode and Illumina barcodes. Two successive PCR steps introduced TruSeq adapter sequences along with Illumina sample barcodes. TCR alpha and beta cDNA libraries were sequenced on the Illumina HiSeq platform with custom primers. In the authors' own workflow: Unique molecular identifiers were extracted from raw reads with MiGEC, and CDR3 positions were determined with MiXCR. For each individual, recombination models were inferred using an EM algorithm with the repgenHMM and IGoR tools. Shared clonotypes were analyzed with the tcR package in R, and sharing was normalized by the product of cloneset sizes. Out-of-frame nonproductive sequences were analyzed to study raw recombination free of thymic and clonal selection effects. TCRdb reworked the public reads: Q25 trimming with fastp, MiXCR clone assembly, productive beta chains retained. Each CDR3 protein appears once, grouped with its most common genes and DNA. TCRdb, rather than the study authors, made the V and J calls. In this sample the table shows around 250,000 distinct CDR3 sequences, 6.5% of which occur a single time. In total, the top ten clones hold more than 14% of the sample.

Regarding this clonotype: Its recognized antigen is unknown. No quality values exist for individual bases; no much larger clone is one base distant.

Every donor was a healthy Caucasian. The twin cohort consisted of three pairs of female monozygotic twins, all aged roughly 18 to 30 years. Positive isolation kits from Invitrogen were used to isolate CD4+ and CD8+ T cell populations. This sample also belongs to another study, concerning T cells expressing NK-cell markers. The second study's authors report: In sorted CD3+CD56+NKG2C+, CD3+CD56+NKG2C- and CD3+CD56-NKG2C+ T-cell subsets from eight or nine donors, TCR beta-chain repertoires were profiled. Among the eight sequenced donors, only one was HCMV-seronegative, while the other seven were HCMV-seropositive. To restrict sorting to alphabetaTCR-expressing T cells, an anti-gammadeltaTCR antibody was added in several experiments. In six donors, the dominant CD3+CD56+NKG2C+ clonotypes were among the top 10 CD8+ clonotypes and accounted for 1.0-7.0% of CD8+ T cells. Those dominant clonotypes were again the most abundant among CD3+CD56-NKG2C+ cells in a handful of donors, at roughly 28.3-65%. Whether the expanded NKG2C-expressing T cell clones were specific for HCMV antigens remained unclear. The study sequenced eight donors, all healthy volunteers chosen at random: three men and five women. HCMV-specific IgG was detected in serum with a commercial ELISA kit to determine HCMV serostatus. MIGEC was used to demultiplex reads and group reads by UMI, and MiTCR was used to assemble and quantify clonotypes. To exclude erroneous sequences, only TCR cDNA sequences supported by at least two reads were retained. The tcR package was used for downstream repertoire analysis, with clonotypes matched between fractions based on CDR3 nucleotide sequence plus V segment. VDJmatch was used to annotate antigen specificity against VDJdb, with one amino acid substitution in CDR3 permitted.

Sequencing was performed on CD8+ T cells sorted from blood. In this chain, TRBV7-9 is recombined with TRBJ2-3; perhaps TRBD2 is the D gene, with 7 bases matching. The TCR was taken from a woman aged 18-29 years in good health. For the CDR3, the sequence is CASSGGAGADTQYF. The DNA sequence is as follows: TGTGCCAGCAGCGGGGGGGCCGGAGCAGATACGCAGTATTTT.